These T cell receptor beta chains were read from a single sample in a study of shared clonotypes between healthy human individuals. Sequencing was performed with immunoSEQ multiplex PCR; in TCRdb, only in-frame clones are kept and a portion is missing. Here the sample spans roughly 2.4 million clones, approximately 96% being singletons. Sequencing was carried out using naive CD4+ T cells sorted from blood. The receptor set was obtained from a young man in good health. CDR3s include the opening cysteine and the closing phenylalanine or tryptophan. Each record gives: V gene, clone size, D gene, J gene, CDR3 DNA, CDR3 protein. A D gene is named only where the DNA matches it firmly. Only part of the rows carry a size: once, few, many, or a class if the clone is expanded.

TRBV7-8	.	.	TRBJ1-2	TGTGCCAGCAGCTTTGGCCCGACTAACTATGGCTACACCTTC	CASSFGPTNYGYTF
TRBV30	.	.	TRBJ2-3	TGTGCCTGGAGCCATACTCTAGTACCGATAAACACAGATACGCAGTATTTT	CAWSHTLVPINTDTQYF
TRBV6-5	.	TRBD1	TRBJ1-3	TGTGCCAGCAGGGGACAGGGCGAAAACACCATATATTTT	CASRGQGENTIYF
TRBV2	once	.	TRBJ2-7	TGTGCCAGCAGTGGGGACTCCTTTGTTGAGCAGTACTTC	CASSGDSFVEQYF
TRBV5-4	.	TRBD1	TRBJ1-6	TGTGCCAGCAGCTCGAGGACAGGCGAAGGTTCACCCCTCCACTTT	CASSSRTGEGSPLHF
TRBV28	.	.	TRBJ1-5	TGTGCCAGCAGTTTTCAGGGTTTACATCAGCCCCAGCATTTT	CASSFQGLHQPQHF
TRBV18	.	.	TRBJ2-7	TGTGCCAGCTCACCAAATAAAGGAAACTACGAGCAGTACTTC	CASSPNKGNYEQYF
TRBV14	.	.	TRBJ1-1	TGTGCCAGCAGCCGAGGAGATACAGGGAGGAGCACTGAAGCTTTCTTT	CASSRGDTGRSTEAFF
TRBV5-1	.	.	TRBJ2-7	TGCGCCAGCAGCTTAAACTATTTCTACGAGCAGTACTTC	CASSLNYFYEQYF
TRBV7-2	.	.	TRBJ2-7	TGTGCCAGCAGCCGATACGGGACTGACGGCTACGAGCAGTACTTC	CASSRYGTDGYEQYF
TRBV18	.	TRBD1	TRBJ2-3	TGTGCCAGCTCCCCAGTTACAGGGGTTAGCACAGATACGCAGTATTTT	CASSPVTGVSTDTQYF
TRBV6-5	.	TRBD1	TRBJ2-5	TGTGCCAGCAGTTACTCGAGGGACAGATCAAAGACCCAGTACTTC	CASSYSRDRSKTQYF
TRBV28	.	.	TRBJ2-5	TGTGCCAGCAGTTTAGGGTGGATGGGGGAGACCCAGTACTTC	CASSLGWMGETQYF
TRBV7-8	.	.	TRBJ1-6	TGTGCCAGCAGCTTACCCGGGCAGAATTCACCCCTCCACTTT	CASSLPGQNSPLHF
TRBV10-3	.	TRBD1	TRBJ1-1	TGTGCCATCAGCGTAGGACAGGTGGACACTGAAGCTTTCTTT	CAISVGQVDTEAFF
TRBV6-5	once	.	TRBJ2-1	TGTGCCAGCAGTTACCGAAGCTCCTACAATGAGCAGTTCTTC	CASSYRSSYNEQFF
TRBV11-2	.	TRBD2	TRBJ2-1	TGTGCCAGCAGTCCCTGGGGGGGCTACAATGAGCAGTTCTTC	CASSPWGGYNEQFF